These 16 T cell receptor beta chains originate from one sample sequenced in a study of control samples from healthy donors and cancer patients. Measured with immunoSEQ multiplex PCR; TCRdb has only the in-frame clones, and not every one. This sample has under 30,000 clones, with approximately 85% found just once. The source material was PBMCs. The source is a woman aged 55-69 years with head and neck cancer.

This clone was seen a single time. This sequence joins TRBV7-9 and TRBJ1-2, with 7 bases fitting TRBD1. This CDR3 comprises 15 residues. V lost 5 bases, J lost 2 bases, and 8 bases stayed unmatched. The germline CDR1 and CDR2 sequences are SEHNR and FQNEAQ (reference sequence). The CDR3 protein is CASSTHDRVNYGYTF. The DNA of the CDR3 is TGTGCCAGCAGCACCCACGACAGGGTAAACTATGGCTACACCTTC.

The rearrangement joins TRBV4-3 to TRBJ2-5; D may be TRBD2 (5 bases). V lost 1 base and J lost 1, with 10 bases in between. CDR3 size: 15 residues. Germline CDR1 is LGHNA and CDR2 is YSLEER. CDR3 coding DNA: TGCGCCAGCAGCCAAGGGACTGTCCCCCAAGAGACCCAGTACTTC. This codes for CASSQGTVPQETQYF.

The chain has TRBV7-9 and TRBJ1-5; D remains unclear. V gave up 2 bases and J gave up 4 bases, with 6 bases separating them. Germline lookup yields CDR1 SEHNR and CDR2 FQNEAQ (reference sequence). The CDR3 is 13 residues long. The CDR3 nucleotides read TGTGCCAGCAGCTTAACCCCGAATCAGCCCCAGCATTTT. This codes for CASSLTPNQPQHF.

The chain carries TRBV6-1 and TRBJ1-5; D is unclear. CDR1 MNHNS and CDR2 SASEGT come from the germline V gene. Trimming stripped 3 bases from V and 0 bases from J, with 12 bases between. The CDR3 spans 16 residues. The CDR3 region is CASSDAAAYSNQPQHF. CDR3 DNA: TGTGCCAGCAGTGATGCGGCAGCTTATAGCAATCAGCCCCAGCATTTT.

This chain links TRBV30 with TRBJ2-5; 8 nucleotides align to TRBD2. Germline CDR1 is GTSNPN and CDR2 is SVGIG (reference sequence). Unmatched junction bases numbered 4, after V lost 3 bases and J lost 4 bases. This CDR3 spans 13 amino acids. This chain's CDR3 is CAWRGLVGETQYF. CDR3 bases: TGTGCCTGGAGGGGACTAGTCGGAGAGACCCAGTACTTC.

The genes are TRBV10-1 and TRBJ2-7; D not certain. V was trimmed by 4 bases and J by 7 bases, leaving 11 bases between them. The CDR3 has 12 amino acids. Germline assignment: CDR1 WNHNN and CDR2 SYGVQD (reference sequence). CDR3 nucleotides: TGCGCCAGCAGTGGATACAGCTTTGAGCAGTACTTC. Encoded protein: CASSGYSFEQYF.

The rearrangement joins TRBV19 to TRBJ1-2, with D perhaps matching TRBD1 (5 bases). V shed 6 bases and J shed 1 base, with 9 bases lying between them. The CDR3 runs 13 residues. CDR1 and CDR2 from the germline V gene are LNHDA and SQIVND (reference sequence). The CDR3 nucleotides read TGTGCCAGTAGCCGAGGGGTTAACTATGGCTACACCTTC. Protein sequence: CASSRGVNYGYTF.

The J gene is TRBJ1-1, the V gene TRBV7-2; D might be TRBD1 (5 bases). With 2 bases removed from V and 1 base from J, the gap between germline ends came to 14 bases. CDR1 is SGHTA, CDR2 FQGNSA, per germline. The CDR3 has 16 amino acids. Written as DNA, the CDR3 is TGTGCCAGCAGCTTAATCGGGGGACTAAGGAACACTGAAGCTTTCTTT. Its translation is CASSLIGGLRNTEAFF.

The rearrangement links TRBV30 to TRBJ2-1; D ambiguous. Trimming pared 0 bases from V and 5 bases from J, leaving 8 bases between. The germline V gene has CDR1 GTSNPN and CDR2 SVGIG (reference sequence). The CDR3 spans 13 residues. This CDR3 is CAWSVGGNNEQFF. CDR3 nucleotide sequence: TGTGCCTGGAGTGTAGGTGGAAACAATGAGCAGTTCTTC.

The J gene is TRBJ2-3, the V gene TRBV19; D unresolved. The CDR3 spans 14 residues. CDR1 and CDR2 from the germline V gene are LNHDA and SQIVND (reference sequence). Trimming stripped 6 bases from V and 2 bases from J, with 12 bases between. CDR3 residues: CASSPFDPTDTQYF. The CDR3 nucleotides are TGTGCCAGTAGCCCGTTTGACCCCACAGATACGCAGTATTTT.

The chain has TRBV9 and TRBJ1-6; 8 nucleotides agree with TRBD1. This CDR3 contains 16 residues. Germline V CDR1 and CDR2: SGDLS, YYNGEE. The J segment lost 6 bases and the V segment lost 4 bases, leaving 9 bases of the junction unmatched. The CDR3 DNA reads TGTGCCAGCAGCCCTAGGACAGGGATGGTTAATTCACCCCTCCACTTT. Translating gives CASSPRTGMVNSPLHF.

The rearrangement links TRBV19 to TRBJ2-7; TRBD2 aligns across 9 bases. The V gene end was trimmed by 9 bases and the J gene end by 6 bases; junction bases not matched to a gene: 12. Germline CDR1 is LNHDA and CDR2 is SQIVND (reference sequence). The CDR3 contains 14 residues. The CDR3 DNA follows: TGTGCCAGCTCGTCTCGCGGGAGGGCTGCCGAGCAGTACTTC. Translation gives CASSSRGRAAEQYF.

This chain connects TRBV10-2 to TRBJ1-2, with TRBD1 identical over 12 bases. Germline trimming cut 2 bases from V and 8 bases from J; bases unmatched to any gene: 3. The germline CDR1 and CDR2 sequences are WSHSY and SAAADI. The CDR3 consists of 14 residues. The CDR3: CASSEGTGGAGYTF. As DNA, the CDR3 is TGCGCCAGCAGTGAGGGGACAGGGGGCGCCGGCTACACCTTC.

V gene TRBV29-1 combines with J gene TRBJ1-1; D possibly corresponds to TRBD1 (5 bases). Trimming stripped 4 bases from V and 6 bases from J, with 6 bases between. The CDR3 totals 10 residues. Germline CDR1 is SQVTM and CDR2 is ANQGSEA. CDR3 nucleotides: TGCAGCGTTGTACAGGCTGAAGCTTTCTTT. It specifies CSVVQAEAFF.

V is TRBV6-6 and J is TRBJ2-4; a weak D match, TRBD1 (5 bases). The CDR3 has 13 amino acids. Looked up from germline, CDR1 is MNHNY and CDR2 is SVGAGI (reference sequence). Trimming pared 4 bases from V and 2 bases from J, leaving 6 bases between. CDR3 region: CASSSGSKNIQYF. DNA of the CDR3: TGTGCCAGCAGTTCAGGGTCCAAAAACATTCAGTACTTC.

The chain uses TRBV6-5 and TRBJ1-6, with 8 nucleotides matching TRBD1. The CDR3 runs to 13 residues. Germline lookup yields CDR1 MNHEY and CDR2 SVGAGI. Losses at the gene ends were 6 bases for V and 7 bases for J; bases not matched to a gene: 2. The CDR3 loop is CASRGQENSPLHF. The DNA of the CDR3 is TGTGCCAGCAGGGGACAGGAGAATTCACCCCTCCACTTT.